These T cell receptor beta chains were read from a single sample in a study of T cells in Graves' hyperthyroidism and ophthalmopathy. Via MiXCR, TCRdb re-called the multiplex PCR reads, giving one row per CDR3 protein. The table lists approximately 590,000 distinct CDR3 sequences, more than 45% of them singletons. Sequencing input: peripheral blood or thyroid tissue (not recorded which). These TCRs come from a young woman with Graves' hyperthyroidism. Both conserved end residues are part of each CDR3. The order of the fields is D gene, clone size, V gene, J gene, CDR3 protein, CDR3 DNA. A D gene is named only where the DNA matches it firmly. Some rows mark clone size as missing; the rest say once, few, many or name a class of expanded clone.

NA,many,TRBV2,TRBJ2-5,CASRLGETQYF,TGTGCCAGCAGACTAGGGGAGACCCAGTACTTC
NA,NA,TRBV20-1,TRBJ2-2,CSASPGLSTGELFF,TGCAGTGCTAGCCCGGGACTTAGCACCGGGGAGCTGTTTTTT
TRBD2,NA,TRBV7-9,TRBJ2-5,CASSPSGSETQYF,TGTGCCAGCTCACCTAGCGGATCAGAGACCCAGTACTTC
NA,many,TRBV29-1,TRBJ1-4,CSVEDPGHEKLFF,TGCAGCGTTGAAGATCCGGGGCATGAAAAACTGTTTTTT
NA,few,TRBV20-1,TRBJ2-5,CSAWRLEGGLQETQYF,TGCAGTGCTTGGAGGCTGGAGGGGGGTCTTCAAGAGACCCAGTACTTC
TRBD1,NA,TRBV20-1,TRBJ1-2,CSARTGTGRSNNYGYTF,TGCAGTGCTAGAACCGGGACAGGACGATCTAATAACTATGGCTACACCTTC
TRBD1,many,TRBV5-6,TRBJ1-6,CASSLTTGVATLHF,TGTGCCAGCAGCTTGACCACAGGGGTTGCCACCCTCCACTTT
TRBD1,NA,TRBV29-1,TRBJ2-5,CSILTGRETQYF,TGCAGCATCCTGACAGGGAGAGAGACCCAGTACTTC
NA,NA,TRBV2,TRBJ1-3,CASRVQGQGNAIYF,TGTGCCAGCAGGGTTCAGGGGCAAGGAAACGCCATATATTTT
NA,NA,TRBV14,TRBJ1-1,CASSRAGGAFF,TGTGCCAGCAGCCGGGCGGGGGGGGCTTTCTTT
TRBD2,NA,TRBV7-8,TRBJ2-5,CASSLRGRNPLWETQYF,TGTGCCAGCAGCTTGCGCGGGAGAAACCCCTTATGGGAGACCCAGTACTTC
TRBD1,NA,TRBV2,TRBJ2-7,CASSYSFPTTTGGYEQYF,TGTGCCAGCAGTTACTCTTTTCCCACTACGACAGGGGGCTACGAGCAGTACTTC
NA,NA,TRBV13,TRBJ1-1,CASSVIPGGGTSEAFF,TGTGCCAGCAGTGTTATCCCCGGGGGGGGGACGTCTGAAGCTTTCTTT
TRBD2,NA,TRBV10-3,TRBJ2-7,CAISETQRGTYEQYF,TGTGCCATCAGTGAAACCCAGCGGGGTACCTACGAGCAGTACTTC
TRBD1,NA,TRBV7-9,TRBJ2-7,CASSSGTEDEQYF,TGTGCCAGCAGCTCCGGGACAGAAGACGAGCAGTACTTC
NA,many,TRBV29-1,TRBJ2-6,CSVVGGSGANVLTF,TGCAGCGTTGTCGGGGGATCTGGGGCCAACGTCCTGACTTTC
NA,NA,TRBV12-3/TRBV12-4,TRBJ1-2,CASSPPTQRHYGYTF,TGTGCCAGCAGTCCACCCACACAGCGTCACTATGGCTACACCTTC
NA,once,TRBV10-3,TRBJ1-2,CASQQEGYTF,TGTGCCAGCCAACAGGAGGGCTACACCTTC
NA,few,TRBV20-1,TRBJ1-2,CSGRDTYNYGYTF,TGCAGTGGGAGGGACACCTACAACTATGGCTACACCTTC
NA,few,TRBV6-5,TRBJ2-7,CASNPTPYEQYF,TGTGCCAGCAACCCTACGCCATACGAGCAGTACTTC
TRBD1,NA,TRBV2,TRBJ1-1,CASSRGQVWTEAFF,TGTGCCAGCAGCCGGGGACAGGTATGGACTGAAGCTTTCTTT
NA,NA,TRBV24-1,TRBJ2-7,CASSDREGDEQYF,TGTGCCAGCAGTGACAGGGAGGGTGACGAGCAGTACTTC
NA,many,TRBV12-3/TRBV12-4,TRBJ2-7,CASSLRDSYEQYF,TGTGCCAGCAGTTTAAGGGACTCCTACGAGCAGTACTTC
NA,NA,TRBV19,TRBJ1-2,CASSIAGTSYGYTF,TGTGCCAGTAGTATCGCCGGGACAAGCTATGGCTACACCTTC
NA,NA,TRBV7-2,TRBJ2-5,CASSRWTAETQYF,TGTGCCAGCAGCCGATGGACAGCGGAGACCCAGTACTTC